The 26 T cell receptor beta chains below come from one sample, sequenced in a study of shared clonotypes between healthy human individuals. TCRdb keeps only in-frame clones here, not all; method: immunoSEQ multiplex PCR. Among around 600,000 clones listed, approximately 95% were seen once. CD45RO-negative CD8 cells positively selected for CCR7 made up the naive population, which excluded terminally differentiated effector memory CD45RA+ cells. What was sequenced was naive CD8+ T cells sorted from blood. These receptors were taken from a woman aged 30 to 39 in good health.

J is TRBJ1-1 and V is TRBV11-2; D remains ambiguous. The CDR3 length is 13 residues. V was pared by 11 bases and J by 2 bases, with 15 bases between. The germline gives CDR1 SGHAT, CDR2 FQNNGV. In DNA form, the CDR3 reads TGTGCCTCTGGAACGGGGAGAAACACTGAAGCTTTCTTT. Encoded protein: CASGTGRNTEAFF.

The chain joins TRBV2 to TRBJ2-7, with TRBD1 matching 8 bases. This CDR3 has 13 amino acids. V gave up 6 bases and J gave up 5 bases; unmatched junction bases: 6. CDR1 and CDR2 from the germline V gene are SNHLY and FYNNEI. The CDR3 sequence: CASSRTGINEQYF. CDR3 nucleotide sequence: TGTGCCAGCAGCCGGACAGGGATCAACGAGCAGTACTTC.

CDR3 bases: TGTGCCAGTAGTTCAGGGTGGAATGAGCAGTTCTTC. Amino acids: CASSSGWNEQFF. The chain joins TRBV19 to TRBJ2-1, with TRBD1 as a possible D gene (5 bases). The CDR3 covers 12 residues. Germline V gene sequence: CDR1 LNHDA, CDR2 SQIVND (reference sequence). With 5 bases removed from V and 7 bases from J, the gap between germline ends came to 9 bases. Full variable domain (rest looked up from reference TRBV19 and TRBJ2-1): DGGITQSPKYLFRKEGQNVTLSCEQNLNHDAMYWYRQDPGQGLRLIYYSQIVNDFQKGDIAEGYSVSREKKESFPLTVTSAQKNPTAFYLCASSSGWNEQFFGPGTRLTVL.

The chain has TRBV28 and TRBJ2-7, with 10 positions matching TRBD2. Unmatched junction bases numbered 5, after V lost 6 bases and J lost 6 bases. Germline V gene sequence: CDR1 MDHEN, CDR2 SYDVKM. This CDR3 spans 13 amino acids. CDR3 protein: CASSTIAGGEQYF. DNA for the CDR3: TGTGCCAGCAGCACCATAGCGGGAGGCGAGCAGTACTTC.

This clone was detected once. V usage is TRBV5-1 and J usage is TRBJ2-6, with a tentative D call TRBD2 (5 bases). Germline assignment: CDR1 SGHRS and CDR2 YFSETQ. The CDR3 has 17 residues. V was trimmed by 2 bases and J by 1 base, leaving 13 bases between them. DNA of the CDR3: TGCGCCAGCAGCTTCGGGGTAATAAGTTCTGGGGCCAACGTCCTGACTTTC. It is translated as CASSFGVISSGANVLTF.

Comment on this clone: At the DNA level, this CDR3 is encoded by other sequences in the same sample as well. The gene calls are TRBV6-5 and TRBJ2-7; tentatively, D is TRBD2 (6 bases). The germline V gene encodes CDR1 MNHEY and CDR2 SVGAGI. V lost 0 bases and J lost 0, with 6 bases in between. There are 14 residues in the CDR3. CDR3 sequence (DNA): TGTGCCAGCAGTTACTCCGGGGGCTCCTACGAGCAGTACTTC. As protein: CASSYSGGSYEQYF.

The CDR3, as DNA: TGTGCCAGCAGCCCTTCCAATTTGGGCACCGGGGAGCTGTTTTTT. This translates into CASSPSNLGTGELFF. The chain combines TRBV5-6 with TRBJ2-2; no reliable D call. Germline V CDR1 and CDR2: SGHDT, YYEEEE. The CDR3 consists of 15 residues. Trimming stripped 4 bases from V and 4 bases from J, with 14 bases between.

The V and J genes are TRBV5-5 and TRBJ2-5, with 10 bases lining up with TRBD2. With V trimmed by 0 bases and J by 5 bases, 4 bases remained unmatched. The CDR3 contains 15 residues. Germline lookup yields CDR1 SGHKS and CDR2 YYEKEE (reference sequence). In DNA, the CDR3 is TGTGCCAGCAGCTTGGAACTAGCGGGGAGCGAGACCCAGTACTTC. Its protein is CASSLELAGSETQYF.

The rearrangement joins TRBV28 to TRBJ2-7; 7 positions agree with TRBD2. This CDR3 has 14 residues. From germline, CDR1 is MDHEN and CDR2 SYDVKM. This CDR3 is CATVPRDYTHEQYF. The CDR3 nucleotides are TGTGCTACAGTCCCGCGGGACTATACCCACGAGCAGTACTTC.

The rearrangement joins TRBV27 to TRBJ1-2, with D uncertain. Trimming removed 3 bases from V and 3 bases from J, with 8 bases in between. This CDR3 has 13 amino acids. From germline, CDR1 is MNHEY and CDR2 SMNVEV (reference sequence). The CDR3 bases are TGTGCCAGCAGTTTCAACAGATACTATGGCTACACCTTC. This sequence encodes CASSFNRYYGYTF.

The chain joins TRBV7-8 to TRBJ2-5; no definite D call. Matching the DNA end better, TRBJ2-7 makes the J call doubtful. The CDR3 is made up of 13 amino acids. The germline V gene has CDR1 SGHVS and CDR2 FQNEAQ. The CDR3: CASSLGPSYEQYF. The CDR3 nucleotides read TGTGCCAGCAGCTTAGGTCCCTCCTACGAGCAGTACTTC.

The chain links TRBV5-8 to TRBJ2-7, with 11 bases lining up with TRBD2. The CDR3 totals 16 residues. V was pared by 0 bases and J by 0 bases, with 2 bases of the junction left unmatched. CDR1 SGHTS and CDR2 YDEGEE come from the germline V gene. The CDR3, as DNA: TGTGCCAGCAGCTTGGGACTAGCGGGACTCTCCTACGAGCAGTACTTC. It codes for CASSLGLAGLSYEQYF.

The CDR3 DNA sequence: TGTGCCAGCAGCTGGACAGGGGGCACTGAAGCTTTCTTT. Translating gives CASSWTGGTEAFF. The gene calls are TRBV5-6 and TRBJ1-1, with 10 bases matching TRBD1. V gave up 3 bases and J gave up 4 bases; unmatched junction bases: 0. This CDR3 is built from 13 residues. Germline values: CDR1 SGHDT, CDR2 YYEEEE. The full variable domain, with the rest looked up from reference TRBV5-6 and TRBJ1-1, is DAGVTQSPTHLIKTRGQQVTLRCSPKSGHDTVSWYQQALGQGPQFIFQYYEEEERQRGNFPDRFSGHQFPNYSSELNVNALLLGDSALYLCASSWTGGTEAFFGQGTRLTVV.

The rearrangement uses TRBV27 and TRBJ2-7; D is unresolved. Germline V gene data show CDR1 as MNHEY and CDR2 as SMNVEV (reference sequence). This CDR3 is built from 14 residues. Trimming removed 1 base at V and 6 bases at J, with 13 bases between. The CDR3: CASSLYGESSEQYF. The CDR3 bases are TGTGCCAGCAGTTTATATGGGGAAAGCAGCGAGCAGTACTTC.

This clone has a handful of counts. A read error may account for a junction end that differs from germline. The chain carries TRBV27 and TRBJ2-7; 13 bases fit TRBD2. The CDR3 length is 13 residues. Germline CDR1 and CDR2: MNHEY and SMNVEV (reference sequence). The CDR3: CATAPGLAGNPEF. In DNA, the CDR3 is TGTGCCACCGCGCCGGGACTAGCGGGAAATCCCGAGTTC.

The chain employs TRBV13 and TRBJ2-1; no clear D gene. CDR3 length: 15 amino acids. Trimming pared 4 bases from V and 6 bases from J, leaving 16 bases between. Germline values: CDR1 PRHDT, CDR2 FYEKMQ (reference sequence). The CDR3 bases are TGTGCCAGCAGCTCCCAATTCTTCAGCCCCAATGAGCAGTTCTTC. Protein product: CASSSQFFSPNEQFF.

The chain joins TRBV15 to TRBJ2-5, with D perhaps TRBD1 or TRBD2 (5 bases each). This CDR3 contains 15 residues. In germline, CDR1 is LNHNV, CDR2 YYDKDF (reference sequence). The germline V and J ends were trimmed by 0 bases and 4 bases, with 12 bases remaining between them. The CDR3 DNA follows: TGTGCCACCAGCAGAGATGGGACGGCGCGAGAGACCCAGTACTTC. It translates to CATSRDGTARETQYF. The whole variable domain, remainder taken from reference TRBV15 and TRBJ2-5, is DAMVIQNPRYQVTQFGKPVTLSCSQTLNHNVMYWYQQKSSQAPKLLFHYYDKDFNNEADTPDNFQSRRPNTSFCFLDIRSPGLGDTAMYLCATSRDGTARETQYFGPGTRLLVL.

The chain uses TRBV28 and TRBJ2-7; TRBD1 agrees at 7 bases. The CDR3 is 15 amino acids. V dropped 4 bases and J dropped 2; count of bases not matched to a gene: 8. Germline CDR1 MDHEN, CDR2 SYDVKM. The CDR3 region is CASSSGDSPTYEQYF. The CDR3 coding sequence is TGTGCCAGCAGTTCAGGGGACAGCCCAACCTACGAGCAGTACTTC.

This rearrangement joins TRBV5-4 to TRBJ2-7; 10 nucleotides match TRBD2. The CDR3 totals 15 residues. Germline loops: CDR1 SGHNT, CDR2 YYREEE (reference sequence). The V and J ends lost 0 bases and 6 bases, in that order; junction bases with no gene match: 6. The CDR3 loop reads CASSLGLAGVPEQYF. CDR3 bases: TGTGCCAGCAGCTTGGGCCTAGCGGGAGTACCCGAGCAGTACTTC.

The chain couples TRBV29-1 to TRBJ1-2, with D perhaps TRBD1 (6 bases). V lost 4 bases to trimming and J lost 7 bases, with 10 bases between them. The CDR3 contains 11 residues. Germline V gene data show CDR1 as SQVTM and CDR2 as ANQGSEA. CDR3 amino acids: CSVGTGSGYTF. The CDR3, as DNA: TGCAGCGTTGGTACAGGGTCTGGCTACACCTTC.

The rearrangement links TRBV5-1 to TRBJ2-1, with D possibly TRBD1 on 6 matching bases. The CDR3 totals 16 residues. Trimming left V 0 bases short and J 0 bases short, with 10 bases between. Germline CDR1 SGHRS, CDR2 YFSETQ. Here the CDR3 reads CASSLGTVYSYNEQFF. The DNA of the CDR3 is TGCGCCAGCAGCTTGGGGACAGTCTACTCCTACAATGAGCAGTTCTTC.

The genes are TRBV29-1 and TRBJ2-1; 8 nucleotides line up with TRBD2. This CDR3 spans 17 amino acids. Trimming cost V 1 base and J 0 bases; bases outside gene matches: 8. CDR1 and CDR2 (germline): SQVTM, ANQGSEA. The CDR3 reads CSVEGVAGRNSYNEQFF. The CDR3, as DNA: TGCAGCGTTGAAGGGGTAGCGGGACGTAACTCCTACAATGAGCAGTTCTTC.

The V and J genes are TRBV9 and TRBJ2-6; no firm D call. This CDR3 is built from 14 residues. Trimming took 3 bases from V and 4 from J, leaving 8 bases between them. Germline V lookup: CDR1 SGDLS, CDR2 YYNGEE. CDR3 loop: CASSAGSGANVLTF. The CDR3 bases are TGTGCCAGCAGCGCCGGGTCCGGGGCCAACGTCCTGACTTTC.

The chain joins TRBV19 to TRBJ2-7; D gene unclear. Looked up from germline, CDR1 is LNHDA and CDR2 is SQIVND (reference sequence). The CDR3 sequence is 12 residues long. The ends were cut back, 3 bases at V and 4 bases at J, with 7 bases in the middle. The CDR3 here is CASSITQYEQYF. The CDR3 DNA sequence: TGTGCCAGTAGTATCACCCAGTACGAGCAGTACTTC.

The chain employs TRBV27 and TRBJ1-1, with D tentatively TRBD1 (5 bases). This CDR3 comprises 13 residues. Germline V lookup: CDR1 MNHEY, CDR2 SMNVEV (reference sequence). Trimming cost V 8 bases and J 4 bases, with 14 bases left between them. The CDR3 spells CASRSQRGTEAFF. The CDR3 DNA sequence: TGTGCCAGCCGCAGTCAAAGGGGCACTGAAGCTTTCTTT.

The chain carries TRBV2 and TRBJ2-1; 11 nucleotides match TRBD2. The CDR3 consists of 16 residues. Germline CDR1 reads SNHLY; CDR2 reads FYNNEI. The J segment lost 6 bases and the V segment lost 3 bases, leaving 7 bases of the junction unmatched. The CDR3: CASSEELAGVSNEQFF. The DNA for the CDR3 is TGTGCCAGCAGTGAGGAACTAGCGGGGGTTAGCAATGAGCAGTTCTTC.